The 32 T cell receptor beta chains given below trace back to one sample, sequenced in a study of beta chain features in type 1 diabetes. General study results and limits: All four CD4+ subsets of Type 1 diabetes patients contained TCRB CDR3s that were moderately but significantly shorter.

Expressed TCRB transcripts were sequenced because the isolated RNA had all been reverse transcribed beforehand. Method: immunoSEQ multiplex PCR; TCRdb's copy keeps in-frame clones and lacks some. The table records 130,000 to 150,000 clones, about 12% of them present only once. For these receptors, no antigen is known. The sample taken for sequencing was central memory CD4+ T cells from blood. The receptors come from a man younger than 30 with type 1 diabetes.

The chain has TRBV7-9 and TRBJ2-3; TRBD2 is a possible D gene (7 bases). The CDR3 length is 17 residues. Germline V gives CDR1 SEHNR, CDR2 FQNEAQ (reference sequence). V was pared by 2 bases and J by 0 bases, with 15 bases between. The CDR3 sequence: CASSLLAGAASTDTQYF. The CDR3 nucleotides are TGTGCCAGCAGCTTACTCGCGGGGGCAGCAAGCACAGATACGCAGTATTTT.

Only a few counts were recorded for this clone. This sequence joins TRBV7-2 and TRBJ2-5, with 9 nucleotides matching TRBD1. This CDR3 has 16 residues. Germline V gene data show CDR1 as SGHTA and CDR2 as FQGNSA. The trim removed 4 bases at V and 5 bases at J, leaving 11 bases unmatched. CDR3 region: CASSSRPGQGWETQYF. Written as DNA, the CDR3 is TGTGCCAGCAGCTCCCGCCCGGGACAGGGTTGGGAGACCCAGTACTTC.

The rearrangement uses TRBV5-1 and TRBJ1-2; 9 nucleotides line up with TRBD1. The CDR3 extends over 15 amino acids. V lost 4 bases, J lost 4 bases, and 8 bases stayed unmatched. Germline V lookup: CDR1 SGHRS, CDR2 YFSETQ. CDR3 in DNA: TGCGCCAGCAGCGAACAGGGGGCGCACGGCTATGGCTACACCTTC. Translated, it gives CASSEQGAHGYGYTF.

This clone came up a few times. The chain employs TRBV5-1 and TRBJ2-1; possible D gene TRBD2, 7 bases. Per germline, CDR1 SGHRS and CDR2 YFSETQ. This CDR3 has 15 amino acids. The germline V and J ends were trimmed by 0 bases and 8 bases, with 15 bases remaining between them. In DNA form, the CDR3 reads TGCGCCAGCAGCTTGGGGGCGGGGGCCGGGGATGAGCAGTTCTTC. Residues: CASSLGAGAGDEQFF.

The chain carries TRBV9 and TRBJ1-6; D unclear. Trimming took off 4 bases at V and 8 bases at J, with 7 bases between the two ends. Germline assignment: CDR1 SGDLS and CDR2 YYNGEE. This CDR3 spans 12 amino acids. CDR3 loop: CASSNGDSPLHF. The CDR3 DNA sequence: TGTGCCAGCAGCAATGGAGATTCACCCCTCCACTTT.

This clone appeared a few times. This rearrangement joins TRBV30 to TRBJ1-2; D is undetermined. The germline V gene has CDR1 GTSNPN and CDR2 SVGIG (reference sequence). V was shortened by 0 bases and J by 8 bases, with 10 bases between the two germline ends. This CDR3 is built from 12 residues. CDR3 sequence (DNA): TGTGCCTGGAGTGTGTCAGAAATGGGCTACACCTTC. Translated, it gives CAWSVSEMGYTF.

V is TRBV18 and J is TRBJ1-1; TRBD1 might be the D (5 bases). The V end was cut by 2 bases, the J end by 4 bases, with 14 bases between. This CDR3 spans 15 amino acids. The germline gives CDR1 KGHSH, CDR2 LQKENI. CDR3 sequence (DNA): TGTGCCAGCTCACCAGGAATAGGGAGGGGCACTGAAGCTTTCTTT. It yields the protein CASSPGIGRGTEAFF.

This clone was seen just once. The chain carries TRBV2 and TRBJ1-6; 8 nucleotides line up with TRBD1. V gave up 5 bases and J gave up 7 bases; unmatched junction bases: 7. CDR1 is SNHLY, CDR2 FYNNEI, per germline. CDR3 length equals 15 residues. CDR3 in amino acids: CASSFRGQENSPLHF. For the CDR3, the DNA is TGTGCCAGCAGTTTTCGGGGACAGGAAAATTCACCCCTCCACTTT.

This clone was recorded a few times. The chain carries TRBV5-6 and TRBJ1-2; 9 nucleotides agree with TRBD1. V lost 1 base, J lost 2 bases, and 9 bases stayed unmatched. The CDR3 length is 17 residues. Germline V lookup: CDR1 SGHDT, CDR2 YYEEEE. CDR3: CASSLTTGGIGNYGYTF. For the CDR3, the DNA is TGTGCCAGCAGCTTGACAACAGGGGGCATCGGAAACTATGGCTACACCTTC.

This clone appeared a few times. The genes are TRBV5-6 and TRBJ2-7; no clear D gene. Trimming took 0 bases from V and 4 from J, leaving 8 bases between them. This CDR3 spans 13 amino acids. The V gene's germline CDR1 is SGHDT and CDR2 YYEEEE. CDR3 in amino acids: CASSLVAQYEQYF. The CDR3 nucleotides are TGTGCCAGCAGCTTGGTGGCTCAGTACGAGCAGTACTTC.

A few counts support this clone. V gene TRBV18 combines with J gene TRBJ2-4; D is perhaps TRBD1 or TRBD2 (6 bases each). The V and J ends lost 3 bases and 5 bases respectively, with 14 bases between them. The CDR3 has 15 residues. Germline CDR1 KGHSH, CDR2 LQKENI. Written as DNA, the CDR3 is TGTGCCAGCTCACCGGGACTTAAGGGGGAAAACATTCAGTACTTC. This sequence encodes CASSPGLKGENIQYF.

As concerns this clone: Compared with germline, one end of the junction differs, possibly owing to a read error. The chain couples TRBV6-6 to TRBJ1-2; D call uncertain. The CDR3 runs to 16 residues. Germline V gives CDR1 MNHNY, CDR2 SVGAGI (reference sequence). CDR3 in DNA: TGTGACAGCAGTTACTCGACGGCCGCCTCTAACTATGGCTACACCTTC. Its translation: CDSSYSTAASNYGYTF.

A few counts support this clone. A single base separates this from a much larger clone, so it may be a read error. This sequence joins TRBV6-5 and TRBJ2-3, with 8 bases fitting TRBD1. Germline V gives CDR1 MNHEY, CDR2 SVGAGI. V trimming: 7 bases; J trimming: 4 bases; junction bases outside the gene matches: 4. The CDR3 consists of 13 residues. The CDR3 region has the DNA TGTGCCAGCACCTTGACAGGGGCAGATACGCAGTATTTT. It is translated as CASTLTGADTQYF.

The chain uses TRBV19 and TRBJ1-2; TRBD1 is a possible D gene (6 bases). The germline V gene encodes CDR1 LNHDA and CDR2 SQIVND (reference sequence). The CDR3 runs 12 residues. Trimming took off 2 bases at V and 7 bases at J, with 8 bases between the two ends. The CDR3 region is CASSIRGLGYTF. Here the CDR3 DNA reads TGTGCCAGTAGTATACGGGGGCTTGGCTACACCTTC.

Only a few counts were recorded for this clone. The gene calls are TRBV11-1 and TRBJ2-7, with 10 nucleotides matching TRBD1. The trim removed 8 bases at V and 6 bases at J, leaving 13 bases unmatched. Germline assignment: CDR1 SGHAT and CDR2 FQDESV (reference sequence). There are 15 residues in the CDR3. CDR3 DNA: TGTGCCAGCTACTCCCCCGGGACAGGGGCAACCGAGCAGTACTTC. Translated, it gives CASYSPGTGATEQYF.

The chain joins TRBV19 to TRBJ1-2; D unclear. V was pared by 1 base and J by 4 bases, with 10 bases between. Germline assignment: CDR1 LNHDA and CDR2 SQIVND (reference sequence). There are 14 residues in the CDR3. CDR3 sequence: CASSIGREIYGYTF. In DNA form, the CDR3 reads TGTGCCAGTAGTATAGGTCGGGAAATCTATGGCTACACCTTC.

In its sample, this clone was seen a few times. V and J are TRBV7-3 and TRBJ2-3, with a tentative D call TRBD2 (6 bases). The CDR3 length is 14 residues. The V and J ends lost 5 bases and 4 bases respectively, with 13 bases between them. The germline CDR1 and CDR2 sequences are SGHTA and FQGTGA. In nucleotides, the CDR3 is TGTGCCAGCAGCCCGGGGGTGGTCGCAGATACGCAGTATTTT. As protein: CASSPGVVADTQYF.

This clone showed up just a few times. This chain links TRBV19 with TRBJ2-4, with D possibly matching TRBD1 (6 bases). The V end lost 6 bases, the J end lost 2 bases, and 17 bases lay between the germline ends. The CDR3 runs 16 residues. CDR1 and CDR2 from the germline V gene are LNHDA and SQIVND (reference sequence). The CDR3 reads CASSPGTSRPKNIQYF. Here the CDR3 DNA reads TGTGCCAGTAGCCCCGGGACATCCCGTCCCAAAAACATTCAGTACTTC.

V usage is TRBV5-1 and J usage is TRBJ2-2; the match to TRBD1 covers 10 bases. The CDR3 covers 15 residues. Germline V CDR1 and CDR2: SGHRS, YFSETQ. The junction had 4 bases not matched to a gene; V was cut back by 4 bases and J by 4 bases. The CDR3 region has the DNA TGCGCCAGCAGCCCCGGACAGGGGGGCACCGGGGAGCTGTTTTTT. It is translated as CASSPGQGGTGELFF. Full variable domain (outside the CDR3, taken from reference TRBV5-1 and TRBJ2-2): KAGVTQTPRYLIKTRGQQVTLSCSPISGHRSVSWYQQTPGQGLQFLFEYFSETQRNKGNFPGRFSGRQFSNSRSEMNVSTLELGDSALYLCASSPGQGGTGELFFGEGSRLTVL.

Only a few counts were recorded for this clone. The rearrangement joins TRBV30 to TRBJ2-5; 11 positions agree with TRBD2. The length of the CDR3 is 19 residues. With 0 bases clipped from V and 4 bases from J, the junction kept 16 bases outside the gene matches. Germline V gene lookup returns CDR1 GTSNPN and CDR2 SVGIG (reference sequence). The CDR3 DNA reads TGTGCCTGGAGTGTTCCCCTCTTTGCTAGCGGGGGGCCAGGAGAGACCCAGTACTTC. Residues: CAWSVPLFASGGPGETQYF.

This clone has a handful of counts. V and J are TRBV18 and TRBJ1-6; D unresolved. Germline V gives CDR1 KGHSH, CDR2 LQKENI. Trimming pared 2 bases from V and 8 bases from J, leaving 10 bases between. The CDR3 is made up of 14 amino acids. In DNA form, the CDR3 reads TGTGCCAGCTCACCATCAGCCCGAGATTCACCCCTCCACTTT. This encodes CASSPSARDSPLHF.

This clone came up a few times. The gene calls are TRBV29-1 and TRBJ1-2; TRBD1 is a possible D gene (5 bases). CDR1 and CDR2 from the germline V gene are SQVTM and ANQGSEA. The CDR3 is made up of 12 amino acids. V lost 0 bases and J 8 bases, leaving 10 bases between the germline ends. The CDR3 sequence is CSVEEENRGYTF. The CDR3 coding sequence is TGCAGCGTTGAAGAGGAGAACAGGGGCTACACCTTC.

The table lists this clone with a few counts. This rearrangement joins TRBV2 to TRBJ2-3; D is unclear. Trimming left V 2 bases short and J 6 bases short, with 15 bases between. Germline V CDR1 and CDR2: SNHLY, FYNNEI. The CDR3 is 15 residues long. The CDR3 sequence is CASSERRSYIDTQYF. CDR3 bases: TGTGCCAGCAGTGAACGACGCTCATATATCGATACGCAGTATTTT.

This chain uses TRBV7-9 with TRBJ1-1; D unclear. The CDR3 length is 12 residues. Germline V gives CDR1 SEHNR, CDR2 FQNEAQ (reference sequence). V was pared by 5 bases and J by 6 bases, with 10 bases between. This chain's CDR3 is CASSTALSEAFF. The CDR3 DNA sequence: TGTGCCAGCAGCACAGCGCTTTCTGAAGCTTTCTTT.

This clone was counted once. V usage is TRBV11-2 and J usage is TRBJ1-2, with D unclear. The CDR3 is 12 amino acids. CDR1 is SGHAT, CDR2 FQNNGV, per germline. V was pared by 0 bases and J by 14 bases, with 13 bases between. The chain's CDR3 is CASSLDELGATF. In nucleotides, the CDR3 is TGTGCCAGCAGCTTAGATGAGTTGGGCGCTACCTTC.

The CDR3 sequence is CASGFRNTEAFF. The CDR3 DNA follows: TGTGCTAGTGGTTTCAGAAACACTGAAGCTTTCTTT. The V and J genes are TRBV12-5 and TRBJ1-1; D is unresolved. This CDR3 comprises 12 residues. Germline loops: CDR1 LGHNT, CDR2 FRNRAP. Trimming took 3 bases from V and 2 from J, leaving 4 bases between them.

The rearrangement uses TRBV6-6 and TRBJ2-7, with 8 bases that match TRBD1. Germline CDR1 reads MNHNY; CDR2 reads SVGAGI (reference sequence). V lost 7 bases and J lost 0; bases outside the gene matches: 8. CDR3 length equals 15 residues. CDR3 DNA sequence: TGTGCCAGCATTCAAGGGACAGGCCTCTCCTACGAGCAGTACTTC. This translates into CASIQGTGLSYEQYF.

The rearrangement links TRBV9 to TRBJ2-1; D is unresolved. The CDR3 is 16 amino acids. Trimming took off 3 bases at V and 2 bases at J, with 15 bases between the two ends. The V gene's germline CDR1 is SGDLS and CDR2 YYNGEE. The CDR3 loop is CASSGTSTGTYNEQFF. CDR3 coding DNA: TGTGCCAGCAGCGGTACCAGTACCGGCACCTACAATGAGCAGTTCTTC. Supplemented by reference TRBV9 and TRBJ2-1, the full variable domain reads DSGVTQTPKHLITATGQRVTLRCSPRSGDLSVYWYQQSLDQGLQFLIQYYNGEERAKGNILERFSAQQFPDLHSELNLSSLELGDSALYFCASSGTSTGTYNEQFFGPGTRLTVL.

J is TRBJ1-1 and V is TRBV5-1; TRBD1 is a possible D gene (5 bases). Germline values: CDR1 SGHRS, CDR2 YFSETQ. V lost 4 bases and J 5 bases, leaving 12 bases between the germline ends. This CDR3 comprises 13 residues. CDR3 sequence reads: CASSRDARTEAFF. CDR3 in DNA: TGCGCCAGCAGCAGGGACGCCAGGACTGAAGCTTTCTTT.

There are a few counts of this clone. This chain links TRBV6-5 with TRBJ2-3; 7 nucleotides align to TRBD1. The CDR3 spans 15 residues. V was clipped by 6 bases and J by 3 bases; unmatched bases: 9. Germline V gene data show CDR1 as MNHEY and CDR2 as SVGAGI. CDR3 in DNA: TGTGCCAGCAGGTTTAGACAGGGCGGGACAGATACGCAGTATTTT. Its translation is CASRFRQGGTDTQYF.

This clone came up many times. The chain has TRBV29-1 and TRBJ1-1; weak D call: TRBD1 (5 bases). The CDR3 consists of 12 residues. CDR1 is SQVTM, CDR2 ANQGSEA, per germline. Trimming cost V 6 bases and J 10 bases, with 18 bases left between them. CDR3 nucleotides: TGCAGCGTCGCGCGGGCCCCGGGGGGAGCTTTCTTT. Its protein is CSVARAPGGAFF.

This clone was seen more than once but under ten times. The J gene is TRBJ2-3, the V gene TRBV28, with D uncertain. V was trimmed by 4 bases and J by 2 bases, leaving 19 bases between them. In germline, CDR1 is MDHEN, CDR2 SYDVKM. This CDR3 region has 17 residues. The DNA for the CDR3 is TGTGCCAGCAGTTCCCCAGTAAGCCCCGTCACCACAGATACGCAGTATTTT. Amino acids: CASSSPVSPVTTDTQYF.